This T cell receptor (beta chain) is drawn from a study of blood T cell repertoires in COVID-19. Study summary: T cells, B-cell-depleted T cells, or PBMCs provided the cDNA or gDNA that served as material.

It was during active infection that Seattle patients were enrolled and then longitudinally followed. CDR3 size: 14 residues. V shed 3 bases and J shed 7 bases, with 15 bases lying between them. Germline values: CDR1 SNHLY, CDR2 FYNNEI. Study processing details: It was from reference gene primer amplification that nucleated cell counts were estimated. Sequenced by immunoSEQ multiplex PCR; TCRdb stores in-frame clones only, minus some. The V and J calls and the clone size are those of that table, but D and trimming were determined from the DNA. The top ten hold approximately 12% of the sample, which has roughly 170,000 clones, around nine tenths seen once. This clone has a count of ten or more.

Sequenced sample: peripheral blood. The sequence was collected from a woman aged 65 to 85 with COVID-19, enrolled during active disease. The genes are TRBV2 and TRBJ1-2; D is perhaps TRBD1 (6 bases). DNA for the CDR3: TGTGCCAGCAGTGAGGTGCGCGGGGGGCTTGGCTACACCTTC. Translating gives CASSEVRGGLGYTF.